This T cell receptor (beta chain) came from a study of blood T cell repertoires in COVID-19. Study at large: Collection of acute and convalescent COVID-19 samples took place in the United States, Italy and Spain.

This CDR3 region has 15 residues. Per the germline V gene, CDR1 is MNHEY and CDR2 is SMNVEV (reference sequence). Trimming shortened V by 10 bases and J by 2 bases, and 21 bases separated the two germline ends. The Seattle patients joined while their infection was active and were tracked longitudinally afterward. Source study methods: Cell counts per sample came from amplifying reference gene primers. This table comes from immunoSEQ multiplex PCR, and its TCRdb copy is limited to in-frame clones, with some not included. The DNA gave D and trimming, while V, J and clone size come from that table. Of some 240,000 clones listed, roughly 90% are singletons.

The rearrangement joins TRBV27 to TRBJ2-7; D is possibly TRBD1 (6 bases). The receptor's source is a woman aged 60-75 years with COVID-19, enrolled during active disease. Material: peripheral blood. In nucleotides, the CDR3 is TGTGCCACCTCCCCCAGGGGACACTTTACCTACGAGCAGTACTTC. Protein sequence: CATSPRGHFTYEQYF.